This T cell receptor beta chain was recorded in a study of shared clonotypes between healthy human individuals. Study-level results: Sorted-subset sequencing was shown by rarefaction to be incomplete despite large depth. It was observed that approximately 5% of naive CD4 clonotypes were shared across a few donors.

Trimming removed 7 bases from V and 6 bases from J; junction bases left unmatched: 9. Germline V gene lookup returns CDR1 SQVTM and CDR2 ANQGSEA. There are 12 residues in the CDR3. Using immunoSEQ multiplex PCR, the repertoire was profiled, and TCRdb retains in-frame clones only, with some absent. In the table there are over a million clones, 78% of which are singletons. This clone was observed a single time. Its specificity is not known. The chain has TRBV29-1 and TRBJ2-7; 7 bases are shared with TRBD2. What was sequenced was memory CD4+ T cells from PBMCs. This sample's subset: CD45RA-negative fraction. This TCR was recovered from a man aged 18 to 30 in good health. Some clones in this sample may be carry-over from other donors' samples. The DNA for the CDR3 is TGCAGCGCCGGGGACTATCCGGGCGAGCAGTACTTC. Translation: CSAGDYPGEQYF.